The entry that follows covers one T cell receptor (beta chain) sequence. These data are taken from a study of technical replicates of blood from a few donors. The CDR3 runs to 13 residues. Trimming cost V 1 base and J 4 bases, with 5 bases left between them. The V gene's germline CDR1 is LNHNV and CDR2 YYDKDF (reference sequence). Sequencing used immunoSEQ multiplex PCR; TCRdb keeps in-frame clones, though not all of them. The profile shows about 73,000 clones, 93% of them singletons. The sequence derives from a human donor in good health. The specimen sequenced was T cells isolated from PBMCs. V is TRBV15 and J is TRBJ1-5; no clear D gene. The CDR3 coding sequence is TGTGCCACCAGCAGAGGGACTAATCAGCCCCAGCATTTT. Amino acid sequence: CATSRGTNQPQHF.